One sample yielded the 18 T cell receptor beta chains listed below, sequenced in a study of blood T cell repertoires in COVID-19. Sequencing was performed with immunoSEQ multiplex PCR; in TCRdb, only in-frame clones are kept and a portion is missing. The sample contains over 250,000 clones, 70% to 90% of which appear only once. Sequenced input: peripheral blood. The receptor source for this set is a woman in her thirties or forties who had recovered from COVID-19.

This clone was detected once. The CDR3 sequence: CASSTSWQGTTDTQYF. Written as DNA, the CDR3 is TGCGCCAGCAGCACCAGTTGGCAGGGGACCACAGATACGCAGTATTTT. This chain uses TRBV4-3 with TRBJ2-3; D is possibly TRBD1 (6 bases). The V gene's germline CDR1 is LGHNA and CDR2 YSLEER. CDR3 size: 16 residues. The V and J ends lost 5 bases and 2 bases respectively, with 17 bases between them.

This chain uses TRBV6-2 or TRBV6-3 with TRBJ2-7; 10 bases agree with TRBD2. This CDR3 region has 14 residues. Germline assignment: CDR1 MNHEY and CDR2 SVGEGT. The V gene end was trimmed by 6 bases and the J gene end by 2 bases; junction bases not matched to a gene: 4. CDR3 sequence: CASSRTSGPYEQYF. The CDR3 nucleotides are TGTGCCAGCAGCCGGACTAGCGGCCCCTACGAGCAGTACTTC.

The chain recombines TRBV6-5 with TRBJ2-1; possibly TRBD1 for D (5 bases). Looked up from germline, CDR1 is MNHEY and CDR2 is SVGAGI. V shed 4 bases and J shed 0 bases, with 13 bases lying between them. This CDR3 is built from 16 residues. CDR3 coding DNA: TGTGCCAGCAGTTCAGGGCTTCCGAGCTCCTACAATGAGCAGTTCTTC. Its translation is CASSSGLPSSYNEQFF.

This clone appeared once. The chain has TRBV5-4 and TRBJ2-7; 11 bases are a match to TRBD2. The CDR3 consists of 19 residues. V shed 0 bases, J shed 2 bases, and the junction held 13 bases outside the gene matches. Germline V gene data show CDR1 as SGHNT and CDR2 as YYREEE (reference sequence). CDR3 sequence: CASSLGGSGRAPAPYEQYF. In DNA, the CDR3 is TGTGCCAGCAGCTTGGGTGGTAGCGGGAGGGCCCCTGCCCCCTACGAGCAGTACTTC.

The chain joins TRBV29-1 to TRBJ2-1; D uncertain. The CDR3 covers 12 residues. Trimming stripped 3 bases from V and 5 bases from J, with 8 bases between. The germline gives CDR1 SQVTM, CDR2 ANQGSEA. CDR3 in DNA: TGCAGCGTTGAGATCCGGGACAATGAGCAGTTCTTC. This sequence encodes CSVEIRDNEQFF.

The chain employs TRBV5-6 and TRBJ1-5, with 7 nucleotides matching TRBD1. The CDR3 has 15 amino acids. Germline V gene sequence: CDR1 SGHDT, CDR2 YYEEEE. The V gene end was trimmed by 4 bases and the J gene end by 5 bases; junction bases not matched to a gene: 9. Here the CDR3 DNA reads TGTGCCAGCAGCCTACAGGACAGGACCTATCAGCCCCAGCATTTT. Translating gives CASSLQDRTYQPQHF.

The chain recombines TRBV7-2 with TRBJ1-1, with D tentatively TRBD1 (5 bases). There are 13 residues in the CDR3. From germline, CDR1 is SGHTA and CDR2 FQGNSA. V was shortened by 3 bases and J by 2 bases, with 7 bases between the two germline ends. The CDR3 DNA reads TGTGCCAGCAGCTTTGGACATAACACTGAAGCTTTCTTT. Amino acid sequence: CASSFGHNTEAFF.

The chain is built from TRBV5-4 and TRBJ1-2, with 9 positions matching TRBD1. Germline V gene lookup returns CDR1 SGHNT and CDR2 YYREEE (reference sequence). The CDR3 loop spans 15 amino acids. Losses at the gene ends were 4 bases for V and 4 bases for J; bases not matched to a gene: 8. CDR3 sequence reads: CASSRGDRATYGYTF. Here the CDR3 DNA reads TGTGCCAGCAGCCGTGGGGACAGGGCTACCTATGGCTACACCTTC.

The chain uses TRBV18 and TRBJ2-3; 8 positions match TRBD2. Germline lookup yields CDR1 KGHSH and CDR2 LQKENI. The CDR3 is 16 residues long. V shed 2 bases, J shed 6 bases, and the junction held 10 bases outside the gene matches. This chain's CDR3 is CASSPSGRGGLDTQYF. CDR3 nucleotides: TGTGCCAGCTCACCATCCGGGAGGGGCGGTCTGGATACGCAGTATTTT. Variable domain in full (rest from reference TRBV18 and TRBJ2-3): NAGVMQNPRHLVRRRGQEARLRCSPMKGHSHVYWYRQLPEEGLKFMVYLQKENIIDESGMPKERFSAEFPKEGPSILRIQQVVRGDSAAYFCASSPSGRGGLDTQYFGPGTRLTVL.

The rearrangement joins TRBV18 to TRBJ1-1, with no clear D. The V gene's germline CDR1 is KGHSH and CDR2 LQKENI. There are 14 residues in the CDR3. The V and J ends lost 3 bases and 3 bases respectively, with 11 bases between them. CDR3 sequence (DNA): TGTGCCAGCTCACCGGAGTTGGGTGACACTGAAGCTTTCTTT. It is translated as CASSPELGDTEAFF. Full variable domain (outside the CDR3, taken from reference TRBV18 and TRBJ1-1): NAGVMQNPRHLVRRRGQEARLRCSPMKGHSHVYWYRQLPEEGLKFMVYLQKENIIDESGMPKERFSAEFPKEGPSILRIQQVVRGDSAAYFCASSPELGDTEAFFGQGTRLTVV.

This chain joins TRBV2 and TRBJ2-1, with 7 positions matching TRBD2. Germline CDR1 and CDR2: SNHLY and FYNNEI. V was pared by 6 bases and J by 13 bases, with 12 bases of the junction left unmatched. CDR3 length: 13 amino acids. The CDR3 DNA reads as TGTGCCAGCAGCGCCCTAGCGGCCTACTCCCAGTTCTTC. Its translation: CASSALAAYSQFF.

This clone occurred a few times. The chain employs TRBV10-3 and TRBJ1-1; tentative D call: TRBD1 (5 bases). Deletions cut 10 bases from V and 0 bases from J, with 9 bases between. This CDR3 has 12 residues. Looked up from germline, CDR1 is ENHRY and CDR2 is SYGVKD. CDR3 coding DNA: TGTGCCAACCAGGGTGTGAACACTGAAGCTTTCTTT. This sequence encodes CANQGVNTEAFF.

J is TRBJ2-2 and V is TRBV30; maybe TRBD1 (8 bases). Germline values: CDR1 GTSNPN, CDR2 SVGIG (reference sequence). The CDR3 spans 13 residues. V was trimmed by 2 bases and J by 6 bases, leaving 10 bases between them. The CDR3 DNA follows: TGTGCCTGGAGTACAGGGGGGGCCGGGGAGCTGTTTTTT. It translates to CAWSTGGAGELFF. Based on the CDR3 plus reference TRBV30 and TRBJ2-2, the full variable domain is SQTIHQWPATLVQPVGSPLSLECTVEGTSNPNLYWYRQAAGRGLQLLFYSVGIGQISSEVPQNLSASRPQDRQFILSSKKLLLSDSGFYLCAWSTGGAGELFFGEGSRLTVL.

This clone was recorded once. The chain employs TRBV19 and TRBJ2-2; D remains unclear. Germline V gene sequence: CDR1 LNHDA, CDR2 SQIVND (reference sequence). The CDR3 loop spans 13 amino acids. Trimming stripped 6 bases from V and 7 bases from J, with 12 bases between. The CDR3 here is CASRQISGGELFF. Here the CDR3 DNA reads TGTGCCAGTAGGCAAATCTCGGGCGGGGAGCTGTTTTTT.

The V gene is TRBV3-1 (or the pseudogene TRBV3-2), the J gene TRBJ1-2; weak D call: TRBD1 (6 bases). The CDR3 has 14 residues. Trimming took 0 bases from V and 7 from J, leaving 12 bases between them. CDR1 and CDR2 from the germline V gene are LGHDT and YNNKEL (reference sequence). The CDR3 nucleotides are TGTGCCAGCAGCCAAGAAATAGGACAGTCTGGCTACACCTTC. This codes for CASSQEIGQSGYTF.

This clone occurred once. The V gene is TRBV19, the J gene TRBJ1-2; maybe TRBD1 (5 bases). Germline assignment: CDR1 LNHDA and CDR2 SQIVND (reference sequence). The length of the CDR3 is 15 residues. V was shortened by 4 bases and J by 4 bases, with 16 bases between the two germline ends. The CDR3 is CASSSSGQTPYGYTF. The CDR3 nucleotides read TGTGCCAGTAGTAGTTCCGGACAAACCCCCTATGGCTACACCTTC. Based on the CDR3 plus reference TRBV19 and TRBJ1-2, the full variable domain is DGGITQSPKYLFRKEGQNVTLSCEQNLNHDAMYWYRQDPGQGLRLIYYSQIVNDFQKGDIAEGYSVSREKKESFPLTVTSAQKNPTAFYLCASSSSGQTPYGYTFGSGTRLTVV.

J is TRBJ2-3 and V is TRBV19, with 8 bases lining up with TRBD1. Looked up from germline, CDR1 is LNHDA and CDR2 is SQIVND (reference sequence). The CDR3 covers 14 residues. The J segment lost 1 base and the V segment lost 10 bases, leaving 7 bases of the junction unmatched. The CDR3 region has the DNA TGTGCCACCTCGACAGGGGCCGGCACAGATACGCAGTATTTT. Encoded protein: CATSTGAGTDTQYF.

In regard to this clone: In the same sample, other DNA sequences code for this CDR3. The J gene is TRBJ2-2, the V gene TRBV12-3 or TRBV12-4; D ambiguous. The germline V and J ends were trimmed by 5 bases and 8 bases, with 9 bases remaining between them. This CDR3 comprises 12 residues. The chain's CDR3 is CASSPGPGELFF. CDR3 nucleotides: TGTGCCAGCAGTCCGGGTCCTGGGGAGCTGTTTTTT.